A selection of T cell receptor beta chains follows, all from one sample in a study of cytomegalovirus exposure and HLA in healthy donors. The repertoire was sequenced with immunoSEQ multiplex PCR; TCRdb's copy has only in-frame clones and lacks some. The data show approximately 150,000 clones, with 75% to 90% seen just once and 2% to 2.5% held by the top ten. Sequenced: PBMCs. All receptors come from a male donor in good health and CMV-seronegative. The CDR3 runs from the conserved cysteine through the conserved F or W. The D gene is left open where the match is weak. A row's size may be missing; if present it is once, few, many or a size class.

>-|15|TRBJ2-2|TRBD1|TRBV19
CASSIRGQGAGELFF
TGTGCCAGTAGTATTAGGGGACAGGGGGCCGGGGAGCTGTTTTTT
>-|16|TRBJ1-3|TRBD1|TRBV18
CASSPPDRVSGNTIYF
TGTGCCAGCTCACCACCCGACAGGGTCTCTGGAAACACCATATATTTT
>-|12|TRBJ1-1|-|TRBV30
CAWSVSGDEAFF
TGTGCCTGGAGTGTTTCGGGGGATGAAGCTTTCTTT
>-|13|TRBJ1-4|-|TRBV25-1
CASSEPMGGKLFF
TGTGCCAGCAGTGAACCTATGGGGGGGAAACTGTTTTTT
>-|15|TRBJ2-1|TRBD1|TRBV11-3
CASSFGTGSYNEQFF
TGTGCCAGCAGCTTCGGGACAGGCTCCTACAATGAGCAGTTCTTC
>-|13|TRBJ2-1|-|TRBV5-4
CASSLKQGNEQFF
TGTGCCAGCAGCTTAAAACAGGGAAATGAGCAGTTCTTC
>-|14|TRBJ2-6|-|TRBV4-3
CASSRGSGANVLTF
TGCGCCAGCAGCAGGGGGTCCGGGGCCAACGTCCTGACTTTC
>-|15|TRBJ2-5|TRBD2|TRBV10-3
CAARRGGAEQETQYF
TGTGCCGCACGCCGGGGGGGCGCGGAGCAAGAGACCCAGTACTTC
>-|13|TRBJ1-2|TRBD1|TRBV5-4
CASSLDRGYGYTF
TGTGCCAGCAGCCTTGACAGGGGCTATGGCTACACCTTC
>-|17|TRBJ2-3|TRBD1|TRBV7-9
CSSSLSNRDRGSDTQYF
TGTTCCAGCAGCCTGTCGAACCGGGACAGGGGCTCAGATACGCAGTATTTT
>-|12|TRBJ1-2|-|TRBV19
CASSIGPAGYTF
TGTGCCAGTAGTATAGGCCCAGCGGGCTACACCTTC
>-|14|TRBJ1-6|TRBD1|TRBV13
CASSLDRSNSPLHF
TGTGCCAGCAGCTTGGACAGGAGTAATTCACCCCTCCACTTT
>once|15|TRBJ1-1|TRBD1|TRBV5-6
CASSLATGGIGEAFF
TGTGCCAGCAGCTTGGCTACAGGGGGCATAGGTGAAGCTTTCTTT
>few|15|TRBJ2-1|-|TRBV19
CASSIARAGNNEQFF
TGTGCCAGTAGTATTGCTCGGGCGGGGAATAATGAGCAGTTCTTC
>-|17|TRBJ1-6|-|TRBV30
CAWRLGAGFSYNSPLHF
TGTGCCTGGAGATTGGGGGCAGGGTTCTCCTATAATTCACCCCTCCACTTT
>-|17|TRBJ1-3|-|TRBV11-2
CASSLRGITLSGNTIYF
TGTGCCAGCAGCTTACGAGGAATCACACTCTCTGGAAACACCATATATTTT
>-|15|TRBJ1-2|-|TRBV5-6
CASSLGRGPNYGYTF
TGTGCCAGCAGCTTGGGGCGGGGACCTAACTATGGCTACACCTTC
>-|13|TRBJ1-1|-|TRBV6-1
CASRSVVVTEAFF
TGTGCCAGTCGAAGCGTGGTAGTGACTGAAGCTTTCTTT
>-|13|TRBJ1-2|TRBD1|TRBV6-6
CATSGGWGYGYTF
TGTGCCACCTCAGGGGGGTGGGGCTATGGCTACACCTTC
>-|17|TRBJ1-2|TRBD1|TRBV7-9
CASSLIVGTGVAYGYTF
TGTGCCAGCAGCTTAATTGTCGGGACAGGGGTCGCCTATGGCTACACCTTC
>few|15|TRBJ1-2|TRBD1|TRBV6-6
CASRPGTGGSYGYTF
TGTGCCAGCAGACCGGGGACAGGCGGAAGCTATGGCTACACCTTC
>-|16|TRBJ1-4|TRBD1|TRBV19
CASQGPGTASNEKLFF
TGTGCCAGCCAAGGACCCGGGACAGCGTCTAATGAAAAACTGTTTTTT
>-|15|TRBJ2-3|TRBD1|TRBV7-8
CASSLWDSSTDTQYF
TGTGCCAGCAGCCTCTGGGACAGTAGCACAGATACGCAGTATTTT
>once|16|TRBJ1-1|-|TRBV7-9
CASSSPSAGENAEAFF
TGTGCCAGCAGCTCCCCTTCGGCAGGGGAGAACGCTGAAGCTTTCTTT
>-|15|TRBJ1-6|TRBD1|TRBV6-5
CASSYLETGVSPLHF
TGTGCCAGCAGTTATTTGGAGACAGGGGTTTCACCCCTCCACTTT
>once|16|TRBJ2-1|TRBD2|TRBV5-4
CASSSGTKAAYNEQFF
TGTGCCAGCAGCTCCGGGACTAAAGCCGCCTACAATGAGCAGTTCTTC
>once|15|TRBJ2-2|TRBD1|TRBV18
CASSRRQGDTGELFF
TGTGCCAGCTCACGCCGACAGGGAGACACCGGGGAGCTGTTTTTT
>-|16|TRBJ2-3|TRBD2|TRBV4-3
CASSQGGGQGTDTQYF
TGCGCCAGCAGCCAAGGGGGAGGGCAGGGCACAGATACGCAGTATTTT
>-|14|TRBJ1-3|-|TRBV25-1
CASSETASGNTIYF
TGTGCCAGCAGTGAGACAGCCTCTGGAAACACCATATATTTT
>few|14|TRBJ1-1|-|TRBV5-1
CASSFGLMNTEAFF
TGCGCCAGCAGCTTCGGACTGATGAACACTGAAGCTTTCTTT
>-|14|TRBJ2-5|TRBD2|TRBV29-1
CSVDVGGGQETQYF
TGCAGCGTTGATGTGGGCGGGGGGCAAGAGACCCAGTACTTC
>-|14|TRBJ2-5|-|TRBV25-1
CASSDTRREETQYF
TGTGCCAGCAGTGATACTAGGCGCGAGGAGACCCAGTACTTC
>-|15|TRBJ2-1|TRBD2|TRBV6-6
CASSARTSGNNEQFF
TGTGCCAGCAGTGCCCGGACTAGCGGGAACAATGAGCAGTTCTTC
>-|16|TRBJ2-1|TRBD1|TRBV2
CASSESIGGAYNEQFF
TGTGCCAGCAGTGAAAGTATAGGGGGCGCCTACAATGAGCAGTTCTTC
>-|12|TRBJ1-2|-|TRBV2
CASSGANYGYTF
TGTGCCAGCAGCGGAGCTAACTATGGCTACACCTTC
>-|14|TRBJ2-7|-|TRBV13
CASSLEDSGYEQYF
TGTGCCAGCAGCTTAGAGGACAGTGGCTACGAGCAGTATTTC
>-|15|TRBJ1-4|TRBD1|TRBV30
CAWSRTGGDNEKLFF
TGTGCCTGGAGCCGGACAGGGGGCGATAATGAAAAACTGTTTTTT
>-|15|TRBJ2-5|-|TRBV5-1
CASSRTGVGPETQYF
TGCGCCAGCAGCCGTACGGGGGTTGGTCCAGAGACCCAGTACTTC
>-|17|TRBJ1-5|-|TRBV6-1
CASSEDTGTYSNQPQHF
TGTGCCAGCAGTGAAGACACAGGGACCTATAGCAATCAGCCCCAGCATTTT
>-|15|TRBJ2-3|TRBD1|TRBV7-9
CASSAPGQGTDTQYF
TGTGCCAGCAGCGCCCCGGGACAGGGAACAGATACGCAGTATTTT
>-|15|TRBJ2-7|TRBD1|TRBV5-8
CASSSGQGSRDEQYF
TGTGCCAGCAGCAGCGGACAGGGGAGTCGGGACGAGCAGTACTTC
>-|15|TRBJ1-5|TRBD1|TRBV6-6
CASSYSTGGNQPQHF
TGTGCCAGCAGTTACTCGACAGGGGGTAATCAGCCCCAGCATTTT
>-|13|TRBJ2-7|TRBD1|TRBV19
CASSRQGSYEQYF
TGTGCCAGTAGCCGACAGGGCTCCTACGAGCAGTACTTC
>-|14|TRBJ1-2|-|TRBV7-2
CASSLGQGNYGYTF
TGTGCCAGCAGCTTAGGGCAGGGTAACTATGGCTACACCTTC
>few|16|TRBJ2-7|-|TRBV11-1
CASSLAGQRTTYEQYF
TGTGCCAGCAGCTTAGCGGGGCAGCGAACTACCTACGAGCAGTACTTC
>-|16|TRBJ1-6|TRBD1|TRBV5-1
CASSLVGTEGDSPLHF
TGCGCCAGCAGCTTGGTCGGGACAGAGGGTGATTCACCCCTCCACTTT
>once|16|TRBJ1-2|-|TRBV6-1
CASSEALSTPGAGYTF
TGTGCCAGCAGTGAAGCGCTTTCGACGCCAGGGGCTGGCTACACCTTC
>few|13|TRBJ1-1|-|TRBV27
CASSFYRNTEAFF
TGTGCCAGCAGTTTTTACAGGAACACTGAAGCTTTCTTT